These 21 T cell receptor beta chains were all obtained from the same sample, sequenced in a study of blood T cell repertoires in COVID-19. Clones were read by immunoSEQ multiplex PCR, and TCRdb kept only the in-frame ones, dropping some. This sample has a few hundred thousand clones, with 85% found just once. Sequenced input: PBMCs or T cells enriched from blood (not recorded which). These receptor sequences come from a man aged 40-55 years who had recovered from COVID-19.

The V call is TRBV5-1, the J call TRBJ2-7; TRBD1 agrees at 8 bases. The J segment lost 2 bases and the V segment lost 0 bases, leaving 7 bases of the junction unmatched. The CDR3 sequence is 16 residues long. Germline values: CDR1 SGHRS, CDR2 YFSETQ. CDR3 in amino acids: CASSLGVGQVAYEQYF. In DNA, the CDR3 is TGCGCCAGCAGCTTGGGCGTGGGACAGGTTGCCTACGAGCAGTACTTC.

This chain connects TRBV28 to TRBJ1-2, with 7 bases aligning to TRBD1. Germline CDR1 reads MDHEN; CDR2 reads SYDVKM. The V gene end was trimmed by 6 bases and the J gene end by 4 bases; junction bases not matched to a gene: 2. There are 12 residues in the CDR3. The CDR3 reads CASRGDSYGYTF. DNA of the CDR3: TGTGCCAGCAGGGGGGACAGCTATGGCTACACCTTC.

This sequence joins TRBV10-2 and TRBJ2-4; 7 nucleotides line up with TRBD1. The V segment lost 4 bases and the J segment 4 bases; nucleotides outside the gene matches: 4. The CDR3 contains 14 residues. Germline V lookup: CDR1 WSHSY, CDR2 SAAADI. The CDR3, as DNA: TGCGCCAGCAGTGTGGAACAGGGGAAAAACATTCAGTACTTC. Residues: CASSVEQGKNIQYF.

CDR3 sequence (DNA): TGTGCCAGCAGCTTTGGACTAGGAACCTACGAGCAGTACTTC. This encodes CASSFGLGTYEQYF. The V and J genes are TRBV5-4 and TRBJ2-7, with 7 bases fitting TRBD2. Trimming took 2 bases from V and 2 from J; bases not matched to a gene: 4. The CDR3 has 14 residues. Looked up from germline, CDR1 is SGHNT and CDR2 is YYREEE (reference sequence).

This clone was seen more than once but under ten times. Here the CDR3 reads CASRNSGGSYNEQFF. CDR3 in DNA: TGTGCCAGCAGGAATAGCGGGGGCTCCTACAATGAGCAGTTCTTC. The chain employs TRBV27 and TRBJ2-1, with TRBD2 matching over 9 bases. From germline, CDR1 is MNHEY and CDR2 SMNVEV (reference sequence). The CDR3 extends over 15 amino acids. J was trimmed by 0 bases and V by 6 bases; bases with no gene match: 3.

The chain uses TRBV10-3 and TRBJ2-7; TRBD1 agrees at 7 bases. The V and J ends lost 3 bases and 5 bases, in that order; junction bases with no gene match: 7. CDR3 length equals 14 residues. The V gene's germline CDR1 is ENHRY and CDR2 SYGVKD. For the CDR3, the DNA is TGTGCCATCAGTGACCTCCGGACAGGTAACGAGCAGTACTTC. Protein sequence: CAISDLRTGNEQYF.

This clone appeared once. This sequence joins TRBV25-1 and TRBJ1-1, with 7 bases that match TRBD1. The CDR3 has 14 amino acids. V dropped 4 bases and J dropped 1; count of bases not matched to a gene: 3. Looked up from germline, CDR1 is MGHDK and CDR2 is SYGVNS. This chain's CDR3 is CASSGGTANTEAFF. CDR3 DNA sequence: TGTGCCAGCAGTGGGGGGACAGCGAACACTGAAGCTTTCTTT. The full variable domain, in which reference TRBV25-1 and TRBJ1-1 provide the parts outside the CDR3, is EADIYQTPRYLVIGTGKKITLECSQTMGHDKMYWYQQDPGMELHLIHYSYGVNSTEKGDLSSESTVSRIRTEHFPLTLESARPSHTSQYLCASSGGTANTEAFFGQGTRLTVV.

The chain links TRBV19 to TRBJ1-1; 7 bases map to TRBD1. The CDR3 extends over 17 amino acids. Per germline, CDR1 LNHDA and CDR2 SQIVND (reference sequence). The CDR3 region is CAKKDRDRVARWPEAFF. The CDR3 DNA reads as TGTGCTAAGAAAGACAGGGACCGTGTCGCGCGCTGGCCTGAAGCTTTCTTT.

This clone appeared once. This chain links TRBV3-1 (or the pseudogene TRBV3-2) with TRBJ2-2; D remains unclear. CDR3 length equals 16 residues. In germline, CDR1 is LGHDT, CDR2 YNNKEL (reference sequence). The V end was cut by 1 base, the J end by 3 bases, with 12 bases between. CDR3 residues: CASSQVERADTGELFF. The CDR3 nucleotides read TGTGCCAGCAGCCAAGTGGAACGCGCGGACACCGGGGAGCTGTTTTTT.

The chain employs TRBV7-8 and TRBJ2-1; 7 bases are shared with TRBD1. CDR1 and CDR2 from the germline V gene are SGHVS and FQNEAQ. Losses at the gene ends were 4 bases for V and 1 base for J; bases not matched to a gene: 1. The CDR3 loop spans 14 amino acids. In DNA form, the CDR3 reads TGTGCCAGCAGCTCAGGGGGTTCCTACAATGAGCAGTTCTTC. Translated, it gives CASSSGGSYNEQFF.

The chain links TRBV7-3 to TRBJ2-2; D is perhaps TRBD1 (6 bases). Germline V gene sequence: CDR1 SGHTA, CDR2 FQGTGA. Trimming left V 5 bases short and J 6 bases short, with 16 bases between. The CDR3 is 15 residues long. In DNA form, the CDR3 reads TGTGCCAGCAGCCTCATGACAGGCTCTGCCGGGGAGCTGTTTTTT. It specifies CASSLMTGSAGELFF.

This clone showed up just a few times. The CDR3 region is CASSRLAGEQYF. CDR3 nucleotides: TGTGCCAGCAGTAGACTAGCGGGAGAGCAGTACTTC. The chain employs TRBV12-3 or TRBV12-4 and TRBJ2-7, with 11 bases identical to TRBD2. This CDR3 is built from 12 residues. With V trimmed by 5 bases and J by 7 bases, 1 base remained unmatched.

In this sample, this clone turned up a few times. The gene calls are TRBV11-2 and TRBJ1-1, with D uncertain. The CDR3 totals 16 residues. In germline, CDR1 is SGHAT, CDR2 FQNNGV. With 5 bases removed from V and 1 base from J, the gap between germline ends came to 17 bases. The CDR3 here is CASSEDLGRWNTEAFF. Written as DNA, the CDR3 is TGTGCCAGCAGCGAAGACTTAGGGAGATGGAACACTGAAGCTTTCTTT.

The rearrangement joins TRBV24-1 to TRBJ1-1; 7 bases map to TRBD1. J lost 2 bases, V lost 9 bases, and 5 bases had no gene match. This CDR3 has 13 amino acids. Germline V gene sequence: CDR1 KGHDR, CDR2 SFDVKD. CDR3 coding DNA: TGTGCCACCCGGGACAGCTTTAACACTGAAGCTTTCTTT. It encodes CATRDSFNTEAFF.

This clone has just one count. The chain has TRBV2 and TRBJ2-1; 12 bases are a match to TRBD2. Trimming took 6 bases from V and 3 from J; bases not matched to a gene: 3. Germline assignment: CDR1 SNHLY and CDR2 FYNNEI. The CDR3 spans 15 residues. This CDR3 reads CASSGLAGFYNEQFF. As DNA, the CDR3 is TGTGCCAGCAGCGGACTAGCGGGATTCTACAATGAGCAGTTCTTC.

This sequence joins TRBV6-1 and TRBJ2-4, with TRBD1 as a possible D gene (6 bases). The germline V gene has CDR1 MNHNS and CDR2 SASEGT. The CDR3 runs to 14 residues. V lost 3 bases and J 4 bases, leaving 10 bases between the germline ends. As DNA, the CDR3 is TGTGCCAGCAGTGATGGGGGCAAAAAAAACATTCAGTACTTC. Translated, it gives CASSDGGKKNIQYF.

The chain carries TRBV28 and TRBJ1-1; TRBD1 agrees at 7 bases. V trimming: 5 bases; J trimming: 1 base; junction bases outside the gene matches: 13. The CDR3 totals 17 residues. Looked up from germline, CDR1 is MDHEN and CDR2 is SYDVKM. CDR3 sequence: CASSARTGASSNTEAFF. The CDR3 DNA follows: TGTGCCAGCAGTGCCCGTACAGGGGCGTCCTCGAACACTGAAGCTTTCTTT.

This clone showed up just once. The rearrangement uses TRBV7-2 and TRBJ2-7, with D possibly matching TRBD2 (6 bases). The V gene lost 1 base and the J gene lost 0 bases, with 19 bases spanning the gap. Germline values: CDR1 SGHTA, CDR2 FQGNSA. The CDR3 extends over 18 amino acids. For the CDR3, the DNA is TGTGCCAGCAGCTTAGTCTCTTGGGGTAGCGGAAACTCCTACGAGCAGTACTTC. It translates to CASSLVSWGSGNSYEQYF.

Only a few counts were recorded for this clone. The chain couples TRBV9 to TRBJ1-2; D unclear. The CDR3 is 13 amino acids. The germline gives CDR1 SGDLS, CDR2 YYNGEE. The V end was cut by 8 bases, the J end by 3 bases, with 14 bases between. CDR3 sequence reads: CASSSRNDYGYTF. CDR3 sequence (DNA): TGTGCCAGTTCATCTAGGAACGACTATGGCTACACCTTC.

The V gene is TRBV6-1, the J gene TRBJ1-1, with 8 bases matching TRBD1. After removal of 2 bases from V and 11 bases from J, the junction contained 7 bases not matched to a gene. CDR3 length: 13 residues. Germline CDR1 reads MNHNS; CDR2 reads SASEGT. CDR3 coding DNA: TGTGCCAGCAGTGAACGGCACTCAGGGGGCGCTTTCTTT. Protein sequence: CASSERHSGGAFF.

The J gene is TRBJ2-7, the V gene TRBV7-9; 7 bases are a match to TRBD1. V lost 5 bases and J lost 5; bases outside the gene matches: 12. The CDR3 consists of 15 residues. The germline V gene encodes CDR1 SEHNR and CDR2 FQNEAQ (reference sequence). The CDR3 DNA sequence: TGTGCCAGCAGCCGAACAGGGGTAGCACGAGACGAGCAGTACTTC. It encodes CASSRTGVARDEQYF.